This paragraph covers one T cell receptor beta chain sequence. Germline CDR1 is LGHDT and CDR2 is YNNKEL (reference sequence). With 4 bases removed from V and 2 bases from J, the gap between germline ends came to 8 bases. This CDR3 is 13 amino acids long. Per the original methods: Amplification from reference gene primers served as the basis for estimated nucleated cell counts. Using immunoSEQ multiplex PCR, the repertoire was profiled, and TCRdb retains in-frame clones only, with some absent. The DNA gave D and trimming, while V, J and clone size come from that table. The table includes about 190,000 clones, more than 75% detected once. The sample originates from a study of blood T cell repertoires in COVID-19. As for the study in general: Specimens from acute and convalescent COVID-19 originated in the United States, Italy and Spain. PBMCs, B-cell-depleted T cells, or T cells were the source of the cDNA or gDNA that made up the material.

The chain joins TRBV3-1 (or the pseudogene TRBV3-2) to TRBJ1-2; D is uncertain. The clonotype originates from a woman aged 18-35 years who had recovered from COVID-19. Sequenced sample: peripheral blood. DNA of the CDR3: TGTGCCAGCAGCCCAGACGTCAACTATGGCTACACCTTC. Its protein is CASSPDVNYGYTF.